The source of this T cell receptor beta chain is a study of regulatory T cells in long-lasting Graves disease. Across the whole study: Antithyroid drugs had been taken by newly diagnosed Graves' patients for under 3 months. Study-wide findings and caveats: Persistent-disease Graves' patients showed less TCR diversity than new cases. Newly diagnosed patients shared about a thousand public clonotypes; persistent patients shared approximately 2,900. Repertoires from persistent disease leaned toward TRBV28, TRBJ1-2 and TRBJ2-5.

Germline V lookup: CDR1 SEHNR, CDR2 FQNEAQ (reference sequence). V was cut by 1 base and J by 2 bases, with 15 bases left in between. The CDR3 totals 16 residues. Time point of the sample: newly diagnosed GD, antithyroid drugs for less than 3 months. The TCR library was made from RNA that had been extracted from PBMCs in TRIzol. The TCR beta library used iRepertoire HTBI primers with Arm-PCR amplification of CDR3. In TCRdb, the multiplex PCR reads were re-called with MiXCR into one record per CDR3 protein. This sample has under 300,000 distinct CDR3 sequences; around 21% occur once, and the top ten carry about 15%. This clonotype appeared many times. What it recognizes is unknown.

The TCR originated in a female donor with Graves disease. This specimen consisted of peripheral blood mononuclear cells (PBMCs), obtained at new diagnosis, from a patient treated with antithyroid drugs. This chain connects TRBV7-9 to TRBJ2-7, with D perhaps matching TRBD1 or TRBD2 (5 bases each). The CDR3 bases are TGTGCCAGCAGCTTAGGTTGGGGGACCGAAGCCTACGAGCAGTACTTC. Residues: CASSLGWGTEAYEQYF.